This TCR beta chain came from a study of OX40 agonist ivuxolimab in advanced cancers. Assay: immunoSEQ multiplex PCR; the TCRdb copy retains only in-frame clones and omits some. The data contain around 54,000 clones, 91% of them singletons. Samples of blood were obtained at baseline, on cycle 4 day 1, and on cycle 7 day 1. The CDR3 spans 15 residues. V lost 5 bases and J lost 5; bases outside the gene matches: 10. Germline loops: CDR1 SEHNR, CDR2 FQNEAQ (reference sequence). This chain uses TRBV7-9 with TRBJ2-7; 9 bases map to TRBD1. Sequenced here: CD4+ or CD8+ T cells sorted from blood, sampled in a trial of the OX40 agonist ivuxolimab. The receptor's source is an adult with an advanced solid tumor such as melanoma, head and neck, liver or kidney cancer. CDR3 region: CASSIPGQGRHEQYF. CDR3 nucleotide sequence: TGTGCCAGCAGCATTCCGGGACAGGGCCGCCACGAGCAGTACTTC. Full variable domain (rest looked up from reference TRBV7-9 and TRBJ2-7): DTGVSQNPRHKITKRGQNVTFRCDPISEHNRLYWYRQTLGQGPEFLTYFQNEAQLEKSRLLSDRFSAERPKGSFSTLEIQRTEQGDSAMYLCASSIPGQGRHEQYFGPGTRLTVT.